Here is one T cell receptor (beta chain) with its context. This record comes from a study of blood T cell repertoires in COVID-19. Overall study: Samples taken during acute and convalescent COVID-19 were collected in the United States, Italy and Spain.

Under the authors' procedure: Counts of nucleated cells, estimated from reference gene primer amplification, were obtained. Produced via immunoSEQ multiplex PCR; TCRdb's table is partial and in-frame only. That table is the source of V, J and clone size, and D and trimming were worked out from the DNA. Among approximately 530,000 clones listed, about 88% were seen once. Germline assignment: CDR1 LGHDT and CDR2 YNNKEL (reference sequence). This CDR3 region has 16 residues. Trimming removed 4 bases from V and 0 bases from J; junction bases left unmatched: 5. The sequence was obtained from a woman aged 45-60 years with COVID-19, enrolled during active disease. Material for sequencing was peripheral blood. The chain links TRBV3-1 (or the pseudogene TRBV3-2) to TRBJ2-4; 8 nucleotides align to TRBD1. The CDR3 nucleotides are TGTGCCAGCAGCCCGAGGACAGGGCTAGCCAAAAACATTCAGTACTTC. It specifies CASSPRTGLAKNIQYF.